Listed here are 32 T cell receptor beta chains from one sample, sequenced in a study of shared clonotypes between healthy human individuals. Only CD45RO-negative cells positively selected for CCR7 counted as naive CD8 cells, so terminally differentiated effector memory CD45RA+ cells were excluded. The repertoire was sequenced with immunoSEQ multiplex PCR; TCRdb's copy has only in-frame clones and lacks some. Here the sample spans more than 600,000 clones, roughly 94% being singletons. The sequencing sample was made of naive CD8+ T cells sorted from blood. All receptors come from a man younger than 40 in good health.

The rearrangement joins TRBV27 to TRBJ1-2; D uncertain. From germline, CDR1 is MNHEY and CDR2 SMNVEV (reference sequence). There are 12 residues in the CDR3. Trimming removed 4 bases at V and 7 bases at J, with 10 bases between. CDR3 residues: CASSSGGFGYTF. The CDR3 bases are TGTGCCAGCAGTTCCGGAGGGTTTGGCTACACCTTC.

This chain joins TRBV6-5 and TRBJ2-1; TRBD1 aligns across 9 bases. Germline V lookup: CDR1 MNHEY, CDR2 SVGAGI. The CDR3 is 15 amino acids. The ends lost 6 bases at V and 3 bases at J; junction bases unmatched: 6. The CDR3 coding sequence is TGTGCCAGCAGCCCCGGGACAGGGAACTACAATGAGCAGTTCTTC. It yields the protein CASSPGTGNYNEQFF.

This chain connects TRBV6-1 to TRBJ2-1; 9 nucleotides align to TRBD2. Looked up from germline, CDR1 is MNHNS and CDR2 is SASEGT. Trimming took 5 bases from V and 12 from J; bases not matched to a gene: 2. This CDR3 has 11 amino acids. The CDR3 coding sequence is TGTGCCAGCAGTAGGGGACTAGCGCAGTTCTTC. Its translation: CASSRGLAQFF.

This chain uses TRBV9 with TRBJ1-2, with D uncertain. Per germline, CDR1 SGDLS and CDR2 YYNGEE. The CDR3 totals 14 residues. With 3 bases removed from V and 1 base from J, the gap between germline ends came to 10 bases. The CDR3 is CASSGWTYNYGYTF. The CDR3 region has the DNA TGTGCCAGCAGCGGCTGGACCTATAACTATGGCTACACCTTC.

This CDR3 reads CSADDGGTDTQYF. The CDR3 DNA reads as TGCAGCGCCGACGATGGCGGCACAGATACGCAGTATTTT. The chain recombines TRBV29-1 with TRBJ2-3; no reliable D call. V gave up 7 bases and J gave up 1 base, with 12 bases separating them. The CDR3 has 13 residues. Germline values: CDR1 SQVTM, CDR2 ANQGSEA.

In regard to this clone: The same CDR3 is also encoded by other DNA sequences in this sample. The genes are TRBV28 and TRBJ2-7; unclear D gene. The CDR3 is made up of 13 amino acids. Germline V gene sequence: CDR1 MDHEN, CDR2 SYDVKM. V shed 1 base and J shed 2 bases, with 6 bases lying between them. The CDR3 sequence: CASSLFRTYEQYF. CDR3 nucleotide sequence: TGTGCCAGCAGTTTATTCAGGACCTACGAGCAGTACTTC.

This rearrangement joins TRBV6-5 to TRBJ2-7, with D hard to call. Germline CDR1 and CDR2: MNHEY and SVGAGI. V gave up 5 bases and J gave up 1 base, with 12 bases separating them. This CDR3 has 14 residues. CDR3 sequence: CASSPNTGSYEQYF. As DNA, the CDR3 is TGTGCCAGCAGTCCAAACACGGGTTCCTACGAGCAGTACTTC.

This clone was seen just once. This sequence joins TRBV29-1 and TRBJ2-6; D not resolved. CDR3 size: 14 residues. Trimming removed 4 bases from V and 0 bases from J, with 7 bases in between. CDR1 is SQVTM, CDR2 ANQGSEA, per germline. CDR3 in DNA: TGCAGCGTTGTTAGGCGCTCTGGGGCCAACGTCCTGACTTTC. It encodes CSVVRRSGANVLTF.

This clone was seen just once. The J gene is TRBJ1-1, the V gene TRBV15; 10 nucleotides match TRBD1. The germline CDR1 and CDR2 sequences are LNHNV and YYDKDF (reference sequence). The CDR3 runs to 15 residues. V was pared by 1 base and J by 4 bases, with 3 bases of the junction left unmatched. The CDR3 reads CATSRVGTGVTEAFF. The CDR3 nucleotides read TGTGCCACCAGCAGAGTGGGGACAGGGGTCACTGAAGCTTTCTTT.

V is TRBV27 and J is TRBJ1-1, with a tentative D call TRBD1 (6 bases). CDR1 is MNHEY and CDR2 is SMNVEV in the germline V gene (reference sequence). This CDR3 contains 13 residues. Trimming removed 5 bases at V and 4 bases at J, with 11 bases between. CDR3 protein: CASSLGQSTEAFF. CDR3 sequence (DNA): TGTGCCAGCAGTCTCGGACAGTCCACTGAAGCTTTCTTT.

In regard to this clone: Other DNA sequences in the same sample also yield this CDR3. The genes are TRBV7-9 and TRBJ2-5, with D uncertain. The CDR3 covers 13 residues. V dropped 5 bases and J dropped 2 bases, with 9 bases sitting between them. Germline values: CDR1 SEHNR, CDR2 FQNEAQ (reference sequence). CDR3 nucleotides: TGTGCCAGCAGCCCAGGTGGTCAAGAGACCCAGTACTTC. It is translated as CASSPGGQETQYF.

This chain links TRBV27 with TRBJ1-4; perhaps TRBD1 as D (5 bases). The CDR3 spans 14 residues. V was shortened by 5 bases and J by 8 bases, with 15 bases between the two germline ends. Germline assignment: CDR1 MNHEY and CDR2 SMNVEV (reference sequence). DNA of the CDR3: TGTGCCAGCAGTCTCCTGGGGGACGAAGAAAAACTGTTTTTT. Translation: CASSLLGDEEKLFF.

The V and J genes are TRBV27 and TRBJ2-1, with 8 bases fitting TRBD1. With 4 bases clipped from V and 14 bases from J, the junction kept 16 bases outside the gene matches. The CDR3 is 15 amino acids. Germline assignment: CDR1 MNHEY and CDR2 SMNVEV (reference sequence). CDR3 sequence: CASSSYDPQPGQEFF. Here the CDR3 DNA reads TGTGCCAGCAGTTCCTACGACCCCCAACCGGGACAGGAGTTCTTC.

The chain combines TRBV2 with TRBJ1-4; D may be TRBD1 (6 bases). Trimming cost V 8 bases and J 6 bases, with 10 bases left between them. The germline V gene has CDR1 SNHLY and CDR2 FYNNEI. The CDR3 runs to 12 residues. CDR3 nucleotide sequence: TGTGCCAGCGGGGGGCAGGATGAAAAACTGTTTTTT. Translation gives CASGGQDEKLFF.

The genes are TRBV30 and TRBJ1-5; TRBD1 is a possible D gene (5 bases). Trimming removed 0 bases at V and 0 bases at J, with 18 bases between. Germline V gene sequence: CDR1 GTSNPN, CDR2 SVGIG (reference sequence). The CDR3 extends over 18 amino acids. As DNA, the CDR3 is TGTGCCTGGAGTGTAAGTGGGGGTTTTGGCTATAGCAATCAGCCCCAGCATTTT. Translation gives CAWSVSGGFGYSNQPQHF.

This clone was detected only once. Different DNA sequences within this sample yield the same CDR3. The J gene is TRBJ1-5, the V gene TRBV27, with a tentative D call TRBD1 (5 bases). V shed 2 bases and J shed 0 bases, with 5 bases lying between them. This CDR3 is built from 14 residues. Germline CDR1 reads MNHEY; CDR2 reads SMNVEV (reference sequence). CDR3 region: CASSLQGSNQPQHF. CDR3 DNA: TGTGCCAGCAGTTTACAGGGTAGCAATCAGCCCCAGCATTTT.

This sequence joins TRBV29-1 and TRBJ2-6; the match to TRBD1 covers 12 bases. The J segment lost 3 bases and the V segment lost 5 bases, leaving 5 bases of the junction unmatched. Germline CDR1 and CDR2: SQVTM and ANQGSEA. This CDR3 is 16 amino acids long. The CDR3 here is CSVTGTGGYGANVLTF. The CDR3 nucleotides are TGCAGCGTTACCGGGACAGGGGGCTATGGGGCCAACGTCCTGACTTTC.

The chain uses TRBV11-2 and TRBJ2-1, with D tentatively TRBD2 (6 bases). The CDR3 has 17 residues. Germline lookup yields CDR1 SGHAT and CDR2 FQNNGV. V was pared by 5 bases and J by 0 bases, with 17 bases between. CDR3 coding DNA: TGTGCCAGCAGCACCGGGAGCGGGCTTTCCTCCTACAATGAGCAGTTCTTC. It specifies CASSTGSGLSSYNEQFF.

The genes are TRBV5-6 and TRBJ2-3; TRBD1 matches 10 bases. Per the germline V gene, CDR1 is SGHDT and CDR2 is YYEEEE. This CDR3 is built from 19 residues. V lost 3 bases, J lost 0 bases, and 13 bases stayed unmatched. CDR3 sequence reads: CASSSVTGGAEASTDTQYF. The DNA of the CDR3 is TGTGCCAGCAGCTCCGTGACAGGGGGCGCTGAGGCTAGCACAGATACGCAGTATTTT.

This clone has just one count. This rearrangement joins TRBV5-1 to TRBJ2-2, with no clear D. CDR3 length: 12 amino acids. V lost 9 bases and J 1 base, leaving 7 bases between the germline ends. CDR1 and CDR2 (germline): SGHRS, YFSETQ. As DNA, the CDR3 is TGCGCCACCTATGGGAACACCGGGGAGCTGTTTTTT. It codes for CATYGNTGELFF.

The chain has TRBV2 and TRBJ1-2, with TRBD1 matching over 9 bases. In germline, CDR1 is SNHLY, CDR2 FYNNEI. Unmatched junction bases numbered 8, after V lost 7 bases and J lost 8 bases. This CDR3 has 13 residues. The CDR3 is CASTRTGAYGYTF. In DNA, the CDR3 is TGTGCCAGCACCCGGACAGGGGCTTACGGCTACACCTTC.

V and J are TRBV28 and TRBJ2-3, with D unresolved. Trimming pared 3 bases from V and 7 bases from J, leaving 11 bases between. Germline lookup yields CDR1 MDHEN and CDR2 SYDVKM. The CDR3 contains 13 residues. CDR3 bases: TGTGCCAGCAGTTTCGCGACTGGTAATACGCAGTATTTT. Amino acids: CASSFATGNTQYF.

This clone was counted a single time. V and J are TRBV27 and TRBJ1-4, with a tentative D call TRBD1 (5 bases). Germline CDR1 reads MNHEY; CDR2 reads SMNVEV (reference sequence). V gave up 6 bases and J gave up 3 bases, with 20 bases separating them. CDR3 length: 17 amino acids. The CDR3 DNA reads as TGTGCCAGCAGCCCCACCCGCGAACAGGTTCCTAATGAAAAACTGTTTTTT. This sequence encodes CASSPTREQVPNEKLFF.

The chain is built from TRBV4-1 and TRBJ2-1; TRBD2 matches 7 bases. CDR3 length equals 15 residues. V was pared by 4 bases and J by 8 bases, with 11 bases of the junction left unmatched. Germline V lookup: CDR1 MGHRA, CDR2 YSYEKL. The CDR3 sequence is CASSPGAGEVHEQFF. Here the CDR3 DNA reads TGCGCCAGCAGCCCTGGGGCGGGAGAAGTTCATGAGCAGTTCTTC.

DNA for the CDR3: TGCGCCAGCAGCTTGGTACAGGACGTTGAAGCTTTCTTT. Its translation is CASSLVQDVEAFF. The chain recombines TRBV5-1 with TRBJ1-1; D is possibly TRBD1 (5 bases). V was pared by 0 bases and J by 7 bases, with 10 bases between. CDR1 SGHRS and CDR2 YFSETQ come from the germline V gene. CDR3 length: 13 residues.

The gene calls are TRBV7-2 and TRBJ2-7, with 10 positions matching TRBD2. This CDR3 contains 17 residues. J was trimmed by 7 bases and V by 1 base; bases with no gene match: 13. Germline CDR1 reads SGHTA; CDR2 reads FQGNSA. This chain's CDR3 is CASSLVGLGGLAYEQYF. In nucleotides, the CDR3 is TGTGCCAGCAGCTTAGTCGGTTTGGGGGGACTAGCGTATGAGCAGTACTTC. Filled out from reference TRBV7-2 and TRBJ2-7, the complete variable domain reads GAGVSQSPSNKVTEKGKDVELRCDPISGHTALYWYRQSLGQGLEFLIYFQGNSAPDKSGLPSDRFSAERTGGSVSTLTIQRTQQEDSAVYLCASSLVGLGGLAYEQYFGPGTRLTVT.

This clone was detected only once. The chain employs TRBV25-1 and TRBJ2-3; D is unclear. This CDR3 region has 11 residues. V dropped 4 bases and J dropped 6 bases, with 5 bases sitting between them. Per the germline V gene, CDR1 is MGHDK and CDR2 is SYGVNS. Here the CDR3 reads CASSGYDTQYF. As DNA, the CDR3 is TGTGCCAGCAGTGGGTACGATACGCAGTATTTT.

The CDR3 nucleotides read TGTGCCAGCAGCCATTACGAGGGGTCCTACGAGCAGTACTTC. It is translated as CASSHYEGSYEQYF. The chain joins TRBV6-5 to TRBJ2-7; D may match TRBD1 or TRBD2 (5 bases each). The CDR3 has 14 residues. Germline loops: CDR1 MNHEY, CDR2 SVGAGI. V was trimmed by 6 bases and J by 1 base, leaving 13 bases between them.

This chain uses TRBV6-5 with TRBJ2-3; the D is unclear. Trimming pared 9 bases from V and 6 bases from J, leaving 7 bases between. Germline lookup yields CDR1 MNHEY and CDR2 SVGAGI. The CDR3 consists of 10 residues. The CDR3 coding sequence is TGTGCCAGTGGCCTTGATACGCAGTATTTT. Encoded protein: CASGLDTQYF.

The rearrangement links TRBV6-1 to TRBJ2-3, with D possibly matching TRBD1 (6 bases). In germline, CDR1 is MNHNS, CDR2 SASEGT. The CDR3 loop spans 16 amino acids. Trimming removed 2 bases from V and 0 bases from J, with 12 bases in between. The CDR3 region has the DNA TGTGCCAGCAGTGAACTAGGGGGTATAAGCACAGATACGCAGTATTTT. Translated: CASSELGGISTDTQYF.

This rearrangement joins TRBV7-6 to TRBJ2-1; no definite D call. This CDR3 is 14 amino acids long. The germline CDR1 and CDR2 sequences are SGHVS and FNYEAQ. Trimming removed 1 base from V and 6 bases from J, with 10 bases in between. CDR3 nucleotide sequence: TGTGCCAGCAGCTTAGAGGTCCCAATCAATGAGCAGTTCTTC. It translates to CASSLEVPINEQFF.

The V call is TRBV27, the J call TRBJ2-7; 9 bases agree with TRBD2. In germline, CDR1 is MNHEY, CDR2 SMNVEV (reference sequence). V shed 3 bases and J 6 bases; nucleotides not matched to a gene: 0. The CDR3 has 12 residues. In DNA, the CDR3 is TGTGCCAGCAGTTTTAGCGGGGGCGAGCAGTACTTC. This sequence encodes CASSFSGGEQYF.